This is a list of T cell receptor beta chains from one sample in a study of blood T cell repertoires in COVID-19. Sequencing was performed with immunoSEQ multiplex PCR; in TCRdb, only in-frame clones are kept and a portion is missing. Of around 260,000 clones in the sample, under 90% were seen once. Sequencing was done on a sample of peripheral blood. The origin of the receptors is a man in his sixties with acute or convalescent COVID-19. Each CDR3 is given with its conserved first and last residue. Fields, in order: D gene, clone size, J gene, V gene, CDR3 protein, CDR3 DNA. The D gene is left open where the match is weak. The size entry is marked missing in some rows and otherwise reads once, few, many or a size class.

d_gene: .
abundance: .
j_gene: TRBJ1-5
v_gene: TRBV5-1
CDR3aa: CASSLGEDQPQHF
CDR3nt: TGCGCCAGCAGCTTGGGGGAGGATCAGCCCCAGCATTTT

d_gene: .
abundance: .
j_gene: TRBJ2-5
v_gene: TRBV7-9
CDR3aa: CASSPLLETQYF
CDR3nt: TGTGCCAGCAGCCCTCTTCTTGAGACCCAGTACTTC

d_gene: TRBD1
abundance: few
j_gene: TRBJ1-6
v_gene: TRBV2
CDR3aa: CASSPDRVGFGSPLHF
CDR3nt: TGTGCCAGCAGCCCAGACAGGGTCGGGTTTGGATCACCCCTCCACTTT

d_gene: TRBD1
abundance: .
j_gene: TRBJ1-5
v_gene: TRBV19
CDR3aa: CASRIGSTGTRHF
CDR3nt: TGTGCCAGTAGGATCGGTTCGACAGGGACGCGGCATTTT

d_gene: .
abundance: .
j_gene: TRBJ1-2
v_gene: TRBV29-1
CDR3aa: CSVGGEASGYTF
CDR3nt: TGCAGCGTTGGGGGGGAGGCATCTGGCTACACCTTC

d_gene: TRBD2
abundance: .
j_gene: TRBJ2-3
v_gene: TRBV5-1
CDR3aa: CASSLHPGTSGPDTQYF
CDR3nt: TGCGCCAGCAGCCTACACCCCGGGACTAGCGGACCAGATACGCAGTATTTT

d_gene: .
abundance: few
j_gene: TRBJ1-1
v_gene: TRBV13
CDR3aa: CASSSPPGNTEAFF
CDR3nt: TGTGCCAGCAGCTCCCCCCCAGGGAACACTGAAGCTTTCTTT

d_gene: .
abundance: .
j_gene: TRBJ2-7
v_gene: TRBV2
CDR3aa: CASRERFASYEQYF
CDR3nt: TGTGCCAGCAGGGAGCGGTTCGCTTCCTACGAGCAGTACTTC

d_gene: .
abundance: .
j_gene: TRBJ1-1
v_gene: TRBV7-9
CDR3aa: CASSASGGYTEAFF
CDR3nt: TGTGCCAGCAGCGCCTCGGGAGGGTACACTGAAGCTTTCTTT

d_gene: .
abundance: .
j_gene: TRBJ1-2
v_gene: TRBV12-3/TRBV12-4
CDR3aa: CASSAYREYGYTF
CDR3nt: TGTGCCAGCAGTGCATACAGGGAATATGGCTACACCTTC

d_gene: TRBD1
abundance: .
j_gene: TRBJ2-1
v_gene: TRBV5-1
CDR3aa: CASSSSWDRVNEQFF
CDR3nt: TGCGCCAGCAGCTCATCCTGGGACAGGGTTAATGAGCAGTTCTTC

d_gene: .
abundance: .
j_gene: TRBJ1-1
v_gene: TRBV27
CDR3aa: CASSPRRSGNTEAFF
CDR3nt: TGTGCCAGCAGCCCCCGTCGCTCGGGGAACACTGAAGCTTTCTTT

d_gene: .
abundance: .
j_gene: TRBJ2-7
v_gene: TRBV6-2/TRBV6-3
CDR3aa: CASSYSTPPWKQYF
CDR3nt: TGTGCCAGCAGTTACTCGACTCCACCGTGGAAGCAGTACTTC

d_gene: .
abundance: few
j_gene: TRBJ1-5
v_gene: TRBV6-5
CDR3aa: CASTTGINQPQHF
CDR3nt: TGTGCCAGCACGACAGGAATCAATCAGCCCCAGCATTTT

d_gene: TRBD1
abundance: .
j_gene: TRBJ2-1
v_gene: TRBV7-9
CDR3aa: CASRSQGRQNEQFF
CDR3nt: TGTGCCAGCAGATCACAGGGGAGACAGAATGAGCAGTTCTTC

d_gene: .
abundance: once
j_gene: TRBJ1-6
v_gene: TRBV7-3
CDR3aa: CASSQGQTNSPLHF
CDR3nt: TGTGCCAGCAGCCAAGGACAGACGAATTCACCCCTCCACTTT

d_gene: .
abundance: .
j_gene: TRBJ2-5
v_gene: TRBV11-3
CDR3aa: CASSSAGQGPETQYF
CDR3nt: TGTGCCAGCAGCTCGGCGGGGCAGGGCCCGGAGACCCAGTACTTC

d_gene: TRBD1
abundance: .
j_gene: TRBJ1-2
v_gene: TRBV4-2
CDR3aa: CASSQDAAQGWYGYTF
CDR3nt: TGTGCCAGCAGCCAAGATGCAGCACAGGGGTGGTATGGCTACACCTTC

d_gene: .
abundance: .
j_gene: TRBJ2-2
v_gene: TRBV28
CDR3aa: CASSWAEGGELFF
CDR3nt: TGTGCCAGCAGTTGGGCGGAGGGCGGGGAGCTGTTTTTT

d_gene: .
abundance: once
j_gene: TRBJ1-5
v_gene: TRBV13
CDR3aa: CASSLGRDQPQHF
CDR3nt: TGTGCCAGCAGCTTAGGCAGGGATCAGCCCCAGCATTTT

d_gene: TRBD1
abundance: few
j_gene: TRBJ2-3
v_gene: TRBV2
CDR3aa: CASETGVGDTQYF
CDR3nt: TGTGCCAGCGAGACAGGGGTGGGAGATACGCAGTATTTT

d_gene: TRBD1
abundance: .
j_gene: TRBJ2-2
v_gene: TRBV7-9
CDR3aa: CASSRGTGDIRVGELFF
CDR3nt: TGTGCCAGCAGCCGCGGGACAGGGGATATAAGAGTCGGGGAGCTGTTTTTT

d_gene: .
abundance: .
j_gene: TRBJ1-5
v_gene: TRBV19
CDR3aa: CASSIVQGQPQHF
CDR3nt: TGTGCCAGTAGTATAGTCCAGGGACAGCCCCAGCATTTT

d_gene: .
abundance: .
j_gene: TRBJ2-7
v_gene: TRBV10-3
CDR3aa: CAIARRGNQNEQYF
CDR3nt: TGTGCCATCGCCCGACGGGGGAACCAAAACGAGCAGTACTTC

d_gene: TRBD1
abundance: .
j_gene: TRBJ2-1
v_gene: TRBV19
CDR3aa: CASSTPGTGGNEQFF
CDR3nt: TGTGCCAGTAGTACTCCCGGGACAGGGGGCAATGAGCAGTTCTTC

d_gene: .
abundance: .
j_gene: TRBJ2-2
v_gene: TRBV3-1/TRBV3-2
CDR3aa: CASSPIGLLAGTGELFF
CDR3nt: TGTGCCAGCAGCCCTATAGGGTTATTGGCGGGGACCGGGGAGCTGTTTTTT

d_gene: TRBD2
abundance: .
j_gene: TRBJ2-2
v_gene: TRBV28
CDR3aa: CASRTQAGNTGELFF
CDR3nt: TGTGCCAGCAGGACTCAAGCGGGAAACACCGGGGAGCTGTTTTTT

d_gene: TRBD2
abundance: .
j_gene: TRBJ2-2
v_gene: TRBV14
CDR3aa: CASSPTSGVGELFF
CDR3nt: TGTGCCAGCAGTCCGACTAGCGGAGTAGGGGAGCTGTTTTTT

d_gene: TRBD1
abundance: .
j_gene: TRBJ1-2
v_gene: TRBV5-6
CDR3aa: CASSFRDRDLIANYGYTF
CDR3nt: TGTGCCAGCAGCTTCCGGGACAGGGATTTAATAGCTAACTATGGCTACACCTTC

d_gene: .
abundance: .
j_gene: TRBJ1-2
v_gene: TRBV27
CDR3aa: CASSLGQRYGYTF
CDR3nt: TGTGCCAGCAGTTTAGGACAGCGCTATGGCTACACCTTC

d_gene: .
abundance: few
j_gene: TRBJ1-2
v_gene: TRBV7-2
CDR3aa: CASSFRDTGGYTF
CDR3nt: TGTGCCAGCAGCTTCCGGGACACTGGCGGCTACACCTTC

d_gene: .
abundance: .
j_gene: TRBJ2-1
v_gene: TRBV6-5
CDR3aa: CASRRDFSYNEQFF
CDR3nt: TGTGCCAGCAGACGGGACTTCTCTTACAATGAGCAGTTCTTC

d_gene: .
abundance: .
j_gene: TRBJ1-2
v_gene: TRBV5-6
CDR3aa: CASSPWTTSLSNYGYTF
CDR3nt: TGTGCCAGCAGCCCCTGGACAACTTCTCTCTCTAACTATGGCTACACCTTC

d_gene: TRBD1
abundance: .
j_gene: TRBJ2-7
v_gene: TRBV9
CDR3aa: CASSVEPTGGYEQYF
CDR3nt: TGTGCCAGCAGCGTAGAACCGACAGGGGGCTACGAGCAGTACTTC

d_gene: .
abundance: .
j_gene: TRBJ1-1
v_gene: TRBV20-1
CDR3aa: CSALTGTEAFF
CDR3nt: TGCAGTGCCCTTACCGGGACAGAAGCTTTCTTT

d_gene: .
abundance: few
j_gene: TRBJ2-1
v_gene: TRBV7-6
CDR3aa: CASSFLLNYNEQFF
CDR3nt: TGTGCCAGCAGCTTTCTACTTAACTACAATGAGCAGTTCTTC

d_gene: .
abundance: .
j_gene: TRBJ2-3
v_gene: TRBV3-1/TRBV3-2
CDR3aa: CASSQGIATASTDTQYF
CDR3nt: TGTGCCAGCAGCCAAGGAATAGCGACCGCTAGCACAGATACGCAGTATTTT

d_gene: .
abundance: .
j_gene: TRBJ1-6
v_gene: TRBV5-1
CDR3aa: CASRMVGGDSPLHF
CDR3nt: TGCGCCAGCAGGATGGTGGGAGGCGATTCACCCCTCCACTTT

d_gene: TRBD1
abundance: .
j_gene: TRBJ1-4
v_gene: TRBV5-1
CDR3aa: CASSPSGQGSEKLFF
CDR3nt: TGCGCCAGCAGCCCTAGCGGACAGGGAAGTGAAAAACTGTTTTTT

d_gene: .
abundance: .
j_gene: TRBJ2-7
v_gene: TRBV2
CDR3aa: CASRVGSSYEQYF
CDR3nt: TGTGCCAGCCGGGTGGGGAGCTCCTACGAGCAGTACTTC

d_gene: .
abundance: .
j_gene: TRBJ1-1
v_gene: TRBV7-9
CDR3aa: CASSIGQARNTEAFF
CDR3nt: TGTGCCAGCAGTATAGGTCAGGCCCGGAACACTGAAGCTTTCTTT

d_gene: .
abundance: .
j_gene: TRBJ1-2
v_gene: TRBV5-1
CDR3aa: CASSVTTGKGYGYTF
CDR3nt: TGCGCCAGCAGCGTTACGACAGGAAAAGGCTATGGCTACACCTTC

d_gene: .
abundance: .
j_gene: TRBJ2-7
v_gene: TRBV28
CDR3aa: CASCGGACYEQYF
CDR3nt: TGTGCCAGCTGCGGGGGCGCGTGCTACGAGCAGTACTTC

d_gene: TRBD2
abundance: few
j_gene: TRBJ2-7
v_gene: TRBV29-1
CDR3aa: CSVVPIGTNYEQYF
CDR3nt: TGCAGCGTTGTTCCTATAGGGACTAACTACGAGCAGTACTTC

d_gene: .
abundance: .
j_gene: TRBJ2-1
v_gene: TRBV9
CDR3aa: CASSVGRGFFYEQFF
CDR3nt: TGTGCCAGCAGCGTAGGACGGGGGTTTTTTTATGAGCAGTTCTTC

d_gene: .
abundance: .
j_gene: TRBJ2-2
v_gene: TRBV2
CDR3aa: CASMPGTGELFF
CDR3nt: TGTGCCAGCATGCCAGGGACCGGGGAGCTGTTTTTT

d_gene: .
abundance: .
j_gene: TRBJ2-3
v_gene: TRBV5-1
CDR3aa: CASSWEIGDTQYF
CDR3nt: TGCGCCAGCAGCTGGGAGATCGGAGATACGCAGTATTTT

d_gene: TRBD1
abundance: once
j_gene: TRBJ1-1
v_gene: TRBV4-1
CDR3aa: CASSRGQEMNTEAFF
CDR3nt: TGCGCCAGCAGCCGAGGACAGGAGATGAACACTGAAGCTTTCTTT

d_gene: TRBD1
abundance: .
j_gene: TRBJ1-5
v_gene: TRBV28
CDR3aa: CASSSATGAYQPQHF
CDR3nt: TGTGCCAGCAGTTCAGCTACAGGGGCTTATCAGCCCCAGCATTTT

d_gene: TRBD2
abundance: .
j_gene: TRBJ2-3
v_gene: TRBV7-2
CDR3aa: CASRRTSGDTQYF
CDR3nt: TGTGCCAGCAGAAGGACTAGCGGGGATACGCAGTATTTT

d_gene: .
abundance: .
j_gene: TRBJ1-1
v_gene: TRBV18
CDR3aa: CASSLLATEAFF
CDR3nt: TGTGCCAGCTCACTGCTGGCCACTGAAGCTTTCTTT

d_gene: TRBD1
abundance: .
j_gene: TRBJ2-3
v_gene: TRBV6-5
CDR3aa: CASRTGDTQYF
CDR3nt: TGTGCCAGCAGGACAGGGGATACGCAGTATTTT

d_gene: TRBD1
abundance: .
j_gene: TRBJ1-1
v_gene: TRBV29-1
CDR3aa: CSVGGQMNTEAFF
CDR3nt: TGCAGCGTTGGGGGACAGATGAACACTGAAGCTTTCTTT